A selection of T cell receptor beta chains follows, all from one sample in a study of T-cell reconstitution after alpha-beta-depleted transplantation in children. TCRdb ran MiXCR on the PCR reads and lists one entry per CDR3 protein. Among 550,000 to 800,000 distinct CDR3 sequences listed, around 13% were seen once. Source: PBMCs, taken before TCRalphabeta/CD19-depleted stem cell transplant. All receptors come from a girl between 2 and 10 years old with congenital amegakaryocytic thrombocytopenia, due to receive a stem cell transplant. Each CDR3 is given with its conserved first and last residue. The order of the fields is clone size, D gene, J gene, CDR3 length, V gene, CDR3 protein, CDR3 DNA. A D gene is named only where the DNA matches it firmly. Size tells how often a clone was seen (once, few, many) or the class of an expanded clone, and some rows leave it out.

abundance: many; d_gene: NA; j_gene: TRBJ2-5; len: 14; v_gene: TRBV20-1; CDR3aa: CSARERMPQETQYF; CDR3nt: TGCAGTGCTAGAGAGCGGATGCCCCAAGAGACCCAGTACTTC
abundance: NA; d_gene: TRBD1; j_gene: TRBJ2-1; len: 15; v_gene: TRBV5-1; CDR3aa: CVNGEKTGGYNEQFF; CDR3nt: TGCGTCAACGGTGAGAAGACAGGGGGGTACAATGAGCAGTTCTTC
abundance: NA; d_gene: TRBD1; j_gene: TRBJ2-1; len: 15; v_gene: TRBV18; CDR3aa: CASSRQGRGTNEQFF; CDR3nt: TGTGCCAGCTCACGACAGGGAAGGGGTACCAATGAGCAGTTCTTC
abundance: many; d_gene: NA; j_gene: TRBJ2-3; len: 15; v_gene: TRBV10-3; CDR3aa: CAISGQEGRRDTQYF; CDR3nt: TGTGCCATCAGTGGGCAGGAGGGGCGGCGAGATACGCAGTATTTT
abundance: many; d_gene: TRBD2; j_gene: TRBJ2-5; len: 15; v_gene: TRBV12-3/TRBV12-4; CDR3aa: CASSPLGLAGETQYF; CDR3nt: TGTGCCAGCAGTCCACTGGGACTAGCGGGAGAGACCCAGTACTTC
abundance: few; d_gene: NA; j_gene: TRBJ2-1; len: 16; v_gene: TRBV5-1; CDR3aa: CASSPKPPWYDNEQFF; CDR3nt: TGCGCCAGCAGCCCAAAACCCCCATGGTACGACAATGAGCAGTTCTTC
abundance: many; d_gene: TRBD1; j_gene: TRBJ2-7; len: 14; v_gene: TRBV6-5; CDR3aa: CASSYVTGGFEQYF; CDR3nt: TGTGCCAGCAGTTACGTGACAGGGGGCTTCGAGCAGTACTTC
abundance: few; d_gene: NA; j_gene: TRBJ2-3; len: 15; v_gene: TRBV29-1; CDR3aa: CSVEGALVLGDTQYF; CDR3nt: TGCAGCGTTGAAGGGGCTCTAGTCCTCGGGGATACGCAGTATTTT
abundance: NA; d_gene: TRBD1; j_gene: TRBJ1-1; len: 14; v_gene: TRBV5-6; CDR3aa: CASSAGTGLTEAFF; CDR3nt: TGTGCCAGCAGCGCCGGGACAGGGCTCACTGAAGCTTTCTTT
abundance: many; d_gene: TRBD1; j_gene: TRBJ2-1; len: 14; v_gene: TRBV20-1; CDR3aa: CSARRGQGNNEQFF; CDR3nt: TGCAGTGCTAGACGGGGACAGGGGAACAATGAGCAGTTCTTC
abundance: many; d_gene: NA; j_gene: TRBJ2-7; len: 13; v_gene: TRBV29-1; CDR3aa: CSVEADGTYEQYF; CDR3nt: TGCAGCGTTGAAGCGGACGGGACCTACGAGCAGTACTTC
abundance: many; d_gene: TRBD1; j_gene: TRBJ2-1; len: 18; v_gene: TRBV12-3/TRBV12-4; CDR3aa: CASSFLTGTGGPYNEQFF; CDR3nt: TGTGCCAGCAGTTTCCTAACCGGGACAGGGGGACCTTACAATGAGCAGTTCTTC
abundance: many; d_gene: NA; j_gene: TRBJ1-4; len: 14; v_gene: TRBV7-6; CDR3aa: CASSSRPADEKLFF; CDR3nt: TGTGCCAGCAGCTCCCGGCCAGCGGATGAAAAACTGTTTTTT
abundance: NA; d_gene: NA; j_gene: TRBJ2-3; len: 15; v_gene: TRBV28; CDR3aa: CASIPAGQYTDTQYF; CDR3nt: TGTGCCAGCATTCCTGCGGGGCAATACACAGATACGCAGTATTTT
abundance: NA; d_gene: NA; j_gene: TRBJ1-1; len: 17; v_gene: TRBV7-2; CDR3aa: CASSLVGVRQLNIEAFF; CDR3nt: TGTGCCAGCAGCTTAGTTGGAGTGCGACAGTTGAACATTGAAGCTTTCTTT
abundance: NA; d_gene: TRBD2; j_gene: TRBJ2-7; len: 14; v_gene: TRBV20-1; CDR3aa: CSAQTGTSGSEQYF; CDR3nt: TGCAGTGCTCAAACCGGGACTAGCGGGAGTGAGCAGTACTTC
abundance: NA; d_gene: TRBD2; j_gene: TRBJ2-7; len: 15; v_gene: TRBV20-1; CDR3aa: CSLKAQREGLLEQYF; CDR3nt: TGCAGCTTAAAAGCGCAGCGGGAGGGCCTTCTCGAGCAGTACTTC
abundance: many; d_gene: NA; j_gene: TRBJ2-3; len: 13; v_gene: TRBV18; CDR3aa: CASSPRRSDTQYF; CDR3nt: TGTGCCAGCTCACCGAGAAGGTCAGATACGCAGTATTTT
abundance: many; d_gene: NA; j_gene: TRBJ2-4; len: 14; v_gene: TRBV6-5; CDR3aa: CASTREEAKNIQYF; CDR3nt: TGTGCCAGCACAAGGGAGGAGGCCAAAAACATTCAGTACTTC
abundance: few; d_gene: TRBD1; j_gene: TRBJ1-5; len: 15; v_gene: TRBV5-5; CDR3aa: CASSPGGLGNQPQHF; CDR3nt: TGTGCCAGCAGCCCAGGGGGCCTCGGCAATCAGCCCCAGCATTTT
abundance: NA; d_gene: TRBD2; j_gene: TRBJ2-5; len: 15; v_gene: TRBV4-1; CDR3aa: CASSLSVAGGETQYF; CDR3nt: TGCGCCAGCAGCCTAAGCGTAGCGGGAGGAGAGACCCAGTACTTC
abundance: many; d_gene: TRBD2; j_gene: TRBJ2-3; len: 15; v_gene: TRBV20-1; CDR3aa: CSAFLAGEWKDTQYF; CDR3nt: TGCAGTGCTTTTCTAGCGGGAGAGTGGAAAGATACGCAGTATTTT
abundance: many; d_gene: NA; j_gene: TRBJ2-4; len: 16; v_gene: TRBV28; CDR3aa: CASSSYREGTKNIQYF; CDR3nt: TGTGCCAGCAGTTCCTACAGGGAGGGGACCAAAAACATTCAGTACTTC
abundance: many; d_gene: NA; j_gene: TRBJ2-1; len: 13; v_gene: TRBV20-1; CDR3aa: CSAGRNPYNEQFF; CDR3nt: TGCAGTGCTGGTAGGAACCCCTACAATGAGCAGTTCTTC